This T cell receptor beta chain appears in the sequencing data of a study of shared clonotypes between healthy human individuals. On the study more broadly: Each donor contributed plates that comprised three CD4 naive, three CD4 memory, two CD8 naive and one CD8 memory.

This table comes from immunoSEQ multiplex PCR, and its TCRdb copy is limited to in-frame clones, with some not included. In the table there are 2 million or so clones, approximately 95% of which are singletons. The healthy adult donors were HIV-negative and reported no recent acute infections or vaccinations. All donors were Caucasian adults living in Nashville, Tennessee. CD45RA-negative memory and CD45RA+ naive subsets were split from the CD4+ cells. The germline gives CDR1 SGHAT, CDR2 FQDESV (reference sequence). This CDR3 has 15 residues. V was clipped by 5 bases and J by 1 base; unmatched bases: 4.

This receptor was obtained from a young man in good health. The material sequenced was naive CD4+ T cells sorted from blood. This sample's subset: CD45RA+ positively selected. This chain links TRBV11-1 with TRBJ2-3, with 9 bases lining up with TRBD1. The CDR3: CASSQTGGGTDTQYF. In nucleotides, the CDR3 is TGTGCCAGCAGCCAGACAGGGGGGGGCACAGATACGCAGTATTTT.